This entry lists 18 T cell receptor beta chains sequenced from one sample in a study of cytomegalovirus exposure and HLA in healthy donors. Generated by immunoSEQ multiplex PCR, the TCRdb table keeps only in-frame clones and is missing some. The sample shows tens of thousands of clones, about 96% of them seen only once. The specimen sequenced was PBMCs. All receptors derive from a man younger than 35 in good health and CMV-seronegative.

Here the CDR3 reads CASSLDGLAGTDTQYF. CDR3 nucleotide sequence: TGTGCCAGCAGCTTAGACGGTTTAGCGGGGACAGATACGCAGTATTTT. The rearrangement links TRBV7-9 to TRBJ2-3; 8 nucleotides line up with TRBD2. After removal of 1 base from V and 3 bases from J, the junction contained 6 bases not matched to a gene. Germline V CDR1 and CDR2: SEHNR, FQNEAQ (reference sequence). The CDR3 spans 16 residues.

This clone was counted only a few times. The chain is built from TRBV28 and TRBJ2-6, with D uncertain. Germline V gives CDR1 MDHEN, CDR2 SYDVKM. Trimming pared 3 bases from V and 0 bases from J, leaving 12 bases between. The CDR3 totals 17 residues. For the CDR3, the DNA is TGTGCCAGCAGTTTTCAGGCAGGAAACTCTGGGGCCAACGTCCTGACTTTC. This translates into CASSFQAGNSGANVLTF.

This rearrangement joins TRBV11-2 to TRBJ2-3; D may be TRBD2 (7 bases). V dropped 5 bases and J dropped 3 bases, with 27 bases sitting between them. Per germline, CDR1 SGHAT and CDR2 FQNNGV. The CDR3 has 19 amino acids. The CDR3 nucleotides are TGTGCCAGCAGCCACAGGATGGGGGGGGCAGCGGGAAGGACAGATACGCAGTATTTT. It is translated as CASSHRMGGAAGRTDTQYF.

V and J are TRBV30 and TRBJ2-3, with D maybe TRBD1 (6 bases). V was pared by 4 bases and J by 1 base, with 9 bases between. The CDR3 is 13 residues long. From germline, CDR1 is GTSNPN and CDR2 SVGIG (reference sequence). CDR3 amino acids: CAWNRDGTDTQYF. In DNA form, the CDR3 reads TGTGCCTGGAACAGGGATGGCACAGATACGCAGTATTTT.

The V call is TRBV30, the J call TRBJ2-1; TRBD1 is a possible D gene (5 bases). Germline loops: CDR1 GTSNPN, CDR2 SVGIG (reference sequence). There are 13 residues in the CDR3. Trimming removed 2 bases at V and 5 bases at J, with 10 bases between. DNA of the CDR3: TGTGCCTGGAGTCCCGGACACAACAATGAGCAGTTCTTC. It translates to CAWSPGHNNEQFF.

The V and J genes are TRBV10-3 and TRBJ2-1; 9 bases are a match to TRBD1. The CDR3 spans 13 residues. Losses at the gene ends were 7 bases for V and 6 bases for J; bases not matched to a gene: 4. From germline, CDR1 is ENHRY and CDR2 SYGVKD. The CDR3 sequence: CAIKPGQGNEQFF. As DNA, the CDR3 is TGTGCCATCAAGCCGGGACAGGGCAATGAGCAGTTCTTC.

The chain carries TRBV21-1 and TRBJ2-1; the D call TRBD1 from the table was never checked on the DNA. TRBV21-1 has pseudogene status. This CDR3 region has 13 residues. CDR3 protein: CASSKGGGDEQFF. The CDR3 DNA is TGTGCCAGCAGCAAAGGGGGCGGCGATGAGCAGTTCTTC.

This chain uses TRBV28 with TRBJ2-7, with D possibly matching TRBD1 (6 bases). Germline V gene lookup returns CDR1 MDHEN and CDR2 SYDVKM. CDR3 length: 14 amino acids. Trimming removed 5 bases at V and 3 bases at J, with 14 bases between. In nucleotides, the CDR3 is TGTGCCAGCAGTGCTGCGAGAGGGGGCTACGAGCAGTACTTC. It codes for CASSAARGGYEQYF.

V gene TRBV19 combines with J gene TRBJ2-7, with TRBD2 identical over 10 bases. This CDR3 spans 16 amino acids. Germline CDR1 is LNHDA and CDR2 is SQIVND (reference sequence). V lost 3 bases and J lost 3; bases outside the gene matches: 8. Here the CDR3 reads CASSISWTSGHYEQYF. CDR3 nucleotides: TGTGCCAGTAGTATTTCGTGGACTAGCGGCCACTACGAGCAGTACTTC. Full variable domain (rest looked up from reference TRBV19 and TRBJ2-7): DGGITQSPKYLFRKEGQNVTLSCEQNLNHDAMYWYRQDPGQGLRLIYYSQIVNDFQKGDIAEGYSVSREKKESFPLTVTSAQKNPTAFYLCASSISWTSGHYEQYFGPGTRLTVT.

CDR3: CASRPDRNQPQHF. The CDR3, as DNA: TGTGCCAGCAGACCTGACAGAAATCAGCCCCAGCATTTT. The rearrangement joins TRBV27 to TRBJ1-5; the D gene is possibly TRBD1 (5 bases). V shed 6 bases and J shed 4 bases, with 10 bases lying between them. The germline V gene has CDR1 MNHEY and CDR2 SMNVEV (reference sequence). CDR3 length: 13 amino acids.

The genes are TRBV9 and TRBJ2-4, with 10 bases aligning to TRBD2. The CDR3 is made up of 16 amino acids. The V and J ends lost 4 bases and 10 bases, in that order; junction bases with no gene match: 14. Germline loops: CDR1 SGDLS, CDR2 YYNGEE. The CDR3 here is CASSPLGASGSRIQYF. The CDR3 nucleotides read TGTGCCAGCAGCCCCCTCGGGGCTAGCGGGAGCCGTATTCAGTACTTC.

This chain joins TRBV18 and TRBJ2-7; D may be TRBD1 (6 bases). The length of the CDR3 is 13 residues. The V gene's germline CDR1 is KGHSH and CDR2 LQKENI. The ends were cut back, 4 bases at V and 6 bases at J, with 13 bases in the middle. Written as DNA, the CDR3 is TGTGCCAGCTCACTGTACAGGGTCCGCGAGCAGTACTTC. It codes for CASSLYRVREQYF.

The J gene is TRBJ1-2, the V gene TRBV28; 8 bases agree with TRBD1. The CDR3 runs to 15 residues. CDR1 MDHEN and CDR2 SYDVKM come from the germline V gene. With 2 bases clipped from V and 5 bases from J, the junction kept 7 bases outside the gene matches. As DNA, the CDR3 is TGTGCCAGCAGTTTAACTGGACAGGGCCATTATGGCTACACCTTC. Translated: CASSLTGQGHYGYTF.

The rearrangement links TRBV5-1 to TRBJ2-2, with TRBD1 matching 9 bases. The CDR3 is made up of 17 amino acids. Germline values: CDR1 SGHRS, CDR2 YFSETQ. With 5 bases clipped from V and 2 bases from J, the junction kept 10 bases outside the gene matches. The CDR3 DNA is TGCGCCAGCAGGCGGACAGGGGCCCCATCAAACACCGGGGAGCTGTTTTTT. Protein: CASRRTGAPSNTGELFF.

This chain links TRBV25-1 with TRBJ2-1; TRBD2 is a possible D gene (6 bases). CDR3 length: 16 amino acids. V shed 3 bases and J shed 4 bases, with 16 bases lying between them. CDR1 is MGHDK, CDR2 SYGVNS, per germline. The CDR3 coding sequence is TGTGCCAGCAGTGACCCCGCGGGAACGATATACAATGAGCAGTTCTTC. Translated, it gives CASSDPAGTIYNEQFF.

This sequence joins TRBV5-4 and TRBJ2-5; the match to TRBD1 covers 8 bases. Trimming at V came to 0 bases and at J to 6 bases, leaving 10 bases not matched to a gene. This CDR3 contains 16 residues. Germline values: CDR1 SGHNT, CDR2 YYREEE (reference sequence). The CDR3 sequence is CASSLDSGGAIKTQYF. CDR3 coding DNA: TGTGCCAGCAGCTTGGACTCAGGGGGCGCGATAAAGACCCAGTACTTC.

The chain has TRBV7-2 and TRBJ2-5, with TRBD1 identical over 9 bases. The germline V gene has CDR1 SGHTA and CDR2 FQGNSA. CDR3 length equals 16 residues. J lost 5 bases, V lost 4 bases, and 11 bases had no gene match. The chain's CDR3 is CASSYTTGTGWETQYF. The CDR3, as DNA: TGTGCCAGCAGCTACACAACCGGGACAGGGTGGGAGACCCAGTACTTC.

The chain couples TRBV7-6 to TRBJ2-2; D is perhaps TRBD1 (6 bases). The CDR3 loop spans 17 amino acids. The V end was cut by 4 bases, the J end by 5 bases, with 20 bases between. CDR1 is SGHVS and CDR2 is FNYEAQ in the germline V gene. CDR3 loop: CASSSPRTAGRTGELFF. The CDR3 nucleotides read TGTGCCAGCAGCTCTCCAAGGACAGCCGGCAGGACCGGGGAGCTGTTTTTT.